This T cell receptor beta chain stems from a study of blood T cell repertoires in COVID-19. Data came from immunoSEQ multiplex PCR; TCRdb stores just in-frame clones and leaves some out. Counted here are about 270,000 clones, about 90% occurring once; the ten biggest clones make up approximately 4%. The germline gives CDR1 SGHTA, CDR2 FQGNSA. The CDR3 has 16 residues. With 4 bases clipped from V and 0 bases from J, the junction kept 7 bases outside the gene matches. This TCR came from a woman aged 25-40 years with acute COVID-19. This chain connects TRBV7-2 to TRBJ2-5, with 8 bases matching TRBD1. The sample consisted of PBMCs or T cells enriched from blood (not recorded which). The CDR3 sequence is CASSSPVQGDQETQYF. The CDR3 bases are TGTGCCAGCAGCTCCCCGGTACAGGGGGACCAAGAGACCCAGTACTTC.